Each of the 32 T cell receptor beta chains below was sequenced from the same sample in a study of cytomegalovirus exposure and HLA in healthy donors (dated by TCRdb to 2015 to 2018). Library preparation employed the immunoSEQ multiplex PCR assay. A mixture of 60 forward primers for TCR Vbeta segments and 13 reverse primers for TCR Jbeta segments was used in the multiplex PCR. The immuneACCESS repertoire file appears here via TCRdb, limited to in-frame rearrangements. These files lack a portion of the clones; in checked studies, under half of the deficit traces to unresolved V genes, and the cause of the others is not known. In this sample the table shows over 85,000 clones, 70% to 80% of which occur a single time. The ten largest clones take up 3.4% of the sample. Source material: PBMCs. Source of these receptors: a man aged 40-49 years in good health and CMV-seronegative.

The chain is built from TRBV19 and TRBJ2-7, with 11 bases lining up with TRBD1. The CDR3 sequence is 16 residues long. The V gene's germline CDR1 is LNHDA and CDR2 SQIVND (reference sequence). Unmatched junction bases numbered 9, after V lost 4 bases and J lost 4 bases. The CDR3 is CASSNIRDRGKYEQYF. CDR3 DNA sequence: TGTGCCAGTAGTAATATCCGGGACAGGGGGAAGTACGAGCAGTACTTC.

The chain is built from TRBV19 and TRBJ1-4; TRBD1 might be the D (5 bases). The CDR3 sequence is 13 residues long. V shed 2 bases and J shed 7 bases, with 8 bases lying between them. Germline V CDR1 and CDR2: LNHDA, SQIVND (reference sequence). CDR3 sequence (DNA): TGTGCCAGTAGTATACAAAGGGGTGAAAAACTGTTTTTT. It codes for CASSIQRGEKLFF.

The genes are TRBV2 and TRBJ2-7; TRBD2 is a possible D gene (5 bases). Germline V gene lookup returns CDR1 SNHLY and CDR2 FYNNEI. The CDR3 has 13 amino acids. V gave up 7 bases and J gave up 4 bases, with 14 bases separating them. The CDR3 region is CASTYNPGYEQYF. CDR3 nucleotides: TGTGCCAGCACGTATAACCCGGGATACGAGCAGTACTTC.

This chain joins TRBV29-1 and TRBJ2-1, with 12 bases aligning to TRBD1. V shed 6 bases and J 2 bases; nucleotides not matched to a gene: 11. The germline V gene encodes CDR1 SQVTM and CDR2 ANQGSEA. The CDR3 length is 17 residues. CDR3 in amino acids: CSVGGTGGAQAYNEQFF. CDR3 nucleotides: TGCAGCGTCGGCGGGACAGGGGGCGCTCAAGCCTACAATGAGCAGTTCTTC.

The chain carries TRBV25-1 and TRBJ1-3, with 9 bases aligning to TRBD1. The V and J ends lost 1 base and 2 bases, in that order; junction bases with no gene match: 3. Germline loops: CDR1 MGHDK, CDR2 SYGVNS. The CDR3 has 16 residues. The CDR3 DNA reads TGTGCCAGCAGTGAATTCTGGACAGGGGCTGGAAACACCATATATTTT. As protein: CASSEFWTGAGNTIYF.

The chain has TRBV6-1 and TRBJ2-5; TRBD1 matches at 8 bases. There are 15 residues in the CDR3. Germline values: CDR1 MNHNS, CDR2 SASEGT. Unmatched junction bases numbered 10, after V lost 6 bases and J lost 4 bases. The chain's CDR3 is CASREQGAAGETQYF. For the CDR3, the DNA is TGTGCCAGCAGAGAGCAGGGGGCGGCCGGAGAGACCCAGTACTTC.

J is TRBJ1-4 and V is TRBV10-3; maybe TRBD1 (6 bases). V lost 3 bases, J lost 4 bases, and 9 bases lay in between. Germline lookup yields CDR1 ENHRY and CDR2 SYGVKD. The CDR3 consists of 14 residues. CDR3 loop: CAISEQGLNEKLFF. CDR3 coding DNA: TGTGCCATCAGTGAACAGGGCCTTAATGAAAAACTGTTTTTT.

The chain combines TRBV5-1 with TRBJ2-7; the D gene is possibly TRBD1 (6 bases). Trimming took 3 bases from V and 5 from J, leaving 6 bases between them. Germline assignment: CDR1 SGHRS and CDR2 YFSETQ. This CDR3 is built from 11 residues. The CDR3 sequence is CASSWDNEQYF. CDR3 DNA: TGCGCCAGCAGCTGGGACAACGAGCAGTACTTC. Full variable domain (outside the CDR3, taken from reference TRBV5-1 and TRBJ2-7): KAGVTQTPRYLIKTRGQQVTLSCSPISGHRSVSWYQQTPGQGLQFLFEYFSETQRNKGNFPGRFSGRQFSNSRSEMNVSTLELGDSALYLCASSWDNEQYFGPGTRLTVT.

The CDR3 protein is CASSLDRVLLATEAFF. In DNA, the CDR3 is TGTGCCAGCAGCTTGGACCGCGTCCTTCTCGCCACTGAAGCTTTCTTT. This chain uses TRBV5-6 with TRBJ1-1; unclear D gene. Looked up from germline, CDR1 is SGHDT and CDR2 is YYEEEE. Deletions cut 0 bases from V and 4 bases from J, with 16 bases between. This CDR3 has 16 amino acids.

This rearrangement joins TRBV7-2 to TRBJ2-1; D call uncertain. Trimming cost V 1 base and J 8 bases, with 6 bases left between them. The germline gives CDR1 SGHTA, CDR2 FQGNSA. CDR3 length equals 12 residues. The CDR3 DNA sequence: TGTGCCAGCAGCTTAGTGCGGTATGAGCAGTTCTTC. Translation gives CASSLVRYEQFF. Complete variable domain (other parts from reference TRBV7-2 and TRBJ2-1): GAGVSQSPSNKVTEKGKDVELRCDPISGHTALYWYRQSLGQGLEFLIYFQGNSAPDKSGLPSDRFSAERTGGSVSTLTIQRTQQEDSAVYLCASSLVRYEQFFGPGTRLTVL.

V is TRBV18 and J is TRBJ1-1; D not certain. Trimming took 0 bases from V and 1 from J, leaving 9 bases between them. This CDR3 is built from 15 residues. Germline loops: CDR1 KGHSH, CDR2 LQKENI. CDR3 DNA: TGTGCCAGCTCACCACCCTCAGGCACGAACACTGAAGCTTTCTTT. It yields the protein CASSPPSGTNTEAFF.

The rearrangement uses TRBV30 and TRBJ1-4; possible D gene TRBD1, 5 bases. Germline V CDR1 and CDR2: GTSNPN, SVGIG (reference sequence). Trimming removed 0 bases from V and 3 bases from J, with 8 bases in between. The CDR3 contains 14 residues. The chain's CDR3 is CAWSVGQSNEKLFF. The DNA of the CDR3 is TGTGCCTGGAGTGTGGGGCAGTCTAATGAAAAACTGTTTTTT.

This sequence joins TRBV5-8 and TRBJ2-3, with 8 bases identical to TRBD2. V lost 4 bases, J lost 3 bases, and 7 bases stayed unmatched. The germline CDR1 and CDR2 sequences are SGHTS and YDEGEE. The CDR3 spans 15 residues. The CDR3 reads CASSQKREKTDTQYF. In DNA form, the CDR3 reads TGTGCCAGCAGCCAAAAGCGGGAGAAAACAGATACGCAGTATTTT.

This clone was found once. Here the CDR3 DNA reads TGCGCCAGCAGCCAACCGGGGGGGAGGGGGCGAGCAGATACGCAGTATTTT. Translating gives CASSQPGGRGRADTQYF. The rearrangement uses TRBV4-1 and TRBJ2-3; D is possibly TRBD2 (8 bases). The CDR3 is 17 residues long. Trimming removed 2 bases from V and 4 bases from J, with 19 bases in between. Germline V gene lookup returns CDR1 MGHRA and CDR2 YSYEKL.

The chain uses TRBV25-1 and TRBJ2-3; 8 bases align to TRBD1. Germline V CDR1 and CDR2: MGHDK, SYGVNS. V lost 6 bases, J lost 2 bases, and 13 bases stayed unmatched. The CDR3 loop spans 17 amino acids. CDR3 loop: CASSPPRQGWDTDTQYF. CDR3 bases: TGTGCCAGCAGCCCCCCTAGACAGGGGTGGGACACAGATACGCAGTATTTT.

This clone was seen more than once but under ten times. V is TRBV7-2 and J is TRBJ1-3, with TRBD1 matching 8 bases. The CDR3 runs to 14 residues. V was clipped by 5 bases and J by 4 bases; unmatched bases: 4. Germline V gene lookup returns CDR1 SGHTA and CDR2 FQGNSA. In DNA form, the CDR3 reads TGTGCCAGCAGCCAGACAGGGGCAGGAAACACCATATATTTT. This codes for CASSQTGAGNTIYF.

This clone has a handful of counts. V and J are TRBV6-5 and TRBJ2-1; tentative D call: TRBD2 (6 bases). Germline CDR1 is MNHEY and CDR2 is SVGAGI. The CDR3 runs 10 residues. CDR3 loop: CAVGGNEQFF. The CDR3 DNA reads TGTGCAGTCGGAGGGAATGAGCAGTTCTTC.

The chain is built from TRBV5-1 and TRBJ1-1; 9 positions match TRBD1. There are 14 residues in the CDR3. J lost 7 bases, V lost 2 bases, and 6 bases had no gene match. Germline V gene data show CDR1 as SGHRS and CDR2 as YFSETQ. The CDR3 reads CASSLQGARDEAFF. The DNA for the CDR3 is TGCGCCAGCAGCTTACAGGGGGCAAGAGATGAAGCTTTCTTT. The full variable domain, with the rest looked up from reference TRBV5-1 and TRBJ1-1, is KAGVTQTPRYLIKTRGQQVTLSCSPISGHRSVSWYQQTPGQGLQFLFEYFSETQRNKGNFPGRFSGRQFSNSRSEMNVSTLELGDSALYLCASSLQGARDEAFFGQGTRLTVV.

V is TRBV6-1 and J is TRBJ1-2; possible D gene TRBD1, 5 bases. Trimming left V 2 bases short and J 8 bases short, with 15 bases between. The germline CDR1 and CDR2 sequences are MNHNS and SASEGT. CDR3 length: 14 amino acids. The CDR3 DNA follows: TGTGCCAGCAGTGAATCTGGGGGTGCGGGAGGCTACACCTTC. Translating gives CASSESGGAGGYTF.

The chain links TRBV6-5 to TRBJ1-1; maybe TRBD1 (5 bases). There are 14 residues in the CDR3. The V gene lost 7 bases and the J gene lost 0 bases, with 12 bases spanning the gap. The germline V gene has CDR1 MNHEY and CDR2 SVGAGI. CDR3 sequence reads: CASTRGAMNTEAFF. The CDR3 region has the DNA TGTGCCAGCACTCGCGGGGCAATGAACACTGAAGCTTTCTTT.

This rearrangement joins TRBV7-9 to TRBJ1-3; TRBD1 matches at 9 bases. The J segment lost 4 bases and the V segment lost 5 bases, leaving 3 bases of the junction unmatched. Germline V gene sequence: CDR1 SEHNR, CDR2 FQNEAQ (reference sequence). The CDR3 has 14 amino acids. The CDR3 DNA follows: TGTGCCAGCAGCGTAACAGGGGGCGGAAACACCATATATTTT. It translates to CASSVTGGGNTIYF.

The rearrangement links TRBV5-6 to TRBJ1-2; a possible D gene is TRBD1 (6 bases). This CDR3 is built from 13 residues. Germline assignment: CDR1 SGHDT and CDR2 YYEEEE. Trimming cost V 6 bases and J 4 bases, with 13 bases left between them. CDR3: CASTTGTIYGYTF. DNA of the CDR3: TGTGCCAGCACCACCGGGACAATCTATGGCTACACCTTC.

The CDR3 region has the DNA TGTGCCAGCAGTGTTGGCAGTATGGAGGGCTACACCTTC. Protein sequence: CASSVGSMEGYTF. The rearrangement uses TRBV25-1 and TRBJ1-2; no firm D call. This CDR3 has 13 amino acids. Germline V gene sequence: CDR1 MGHDK, CDR2 SYGVNS. The germline V and J ends were trimmed by 4 bases and 8 bases, with 14 bases remaining between them.

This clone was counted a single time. DNA for the CDR3: TGTGCCAGCAGCCAGGGGGCGAACACCGGGGAGCTGTTTTTT. It yields the protein CASSQGANTGELFF. The chain joins TRBV7-3 to TRBJ2-2; 7 bases are a match to TRBD1. Losses at the gene ends were 5 bases for V and 0 bases for J; bases not matched to a gene: 0. Germline loops: CDR1 SGHTA, CDR2 FQGTGA. The CDR3 is made up of 14 amino acids.

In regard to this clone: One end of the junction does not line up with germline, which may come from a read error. Here the CDR3 DNA reads TGTGCCAGCAGGCCGGGGGGGGACACTGAAACTTTCTTT. Its protein is CASRPGGDTETFF. V gene TRBV6-5 combines with J gene TRBJ1-1; tentatively, D is TRBD1 (6 bases). The CDR3 contains 13 residues. Germline V gene sequence: CDR1 MNHEY, CDR2 SVGAGI.

The CDR3 sequence is CASSLTPSEVTRELFF. The CDR3 bases are TGTGCCAGCAGCTTAACGCCTAGCGAAGTTACCCGGGAGCTGTTTTTT. The chain joins TRBV7-3 to TRBJ2-2, with D perhaps TRBD2 (6 bases). Germline assignment: CDR1 SGHTA and CDR2 FQGTGA. Trimming cost V 0 bases and J 9 bases, with 17 bases left between them. There are 16 residues in the CDR3.

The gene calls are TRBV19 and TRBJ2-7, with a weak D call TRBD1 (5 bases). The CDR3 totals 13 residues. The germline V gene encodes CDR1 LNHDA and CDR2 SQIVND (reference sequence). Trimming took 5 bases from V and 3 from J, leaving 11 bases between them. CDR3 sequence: CASSFTGIYEQYF. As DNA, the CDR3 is TGTGCCAGTAGTTTCACAGGCATCTACGAGCAGTACTTC. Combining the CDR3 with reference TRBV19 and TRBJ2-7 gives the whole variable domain DGGITQSPKYLFRKEGQNVTLSCEQNLNHDAMYWYRQDPGQGLRLIYYSQIVNDFQKGDIAEGYSVSREKKESFPLTVTSAQKNPTAFYLCASSFTGIYEQYFGPGTRLTVT.

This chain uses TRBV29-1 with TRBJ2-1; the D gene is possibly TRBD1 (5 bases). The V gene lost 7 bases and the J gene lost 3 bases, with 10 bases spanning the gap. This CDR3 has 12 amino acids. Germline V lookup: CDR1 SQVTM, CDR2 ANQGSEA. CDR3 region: CSGQGLYNEQFF. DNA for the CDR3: TGCAGCGGCCAGGGTCTCTACAATGAGCAGTTCTTC.

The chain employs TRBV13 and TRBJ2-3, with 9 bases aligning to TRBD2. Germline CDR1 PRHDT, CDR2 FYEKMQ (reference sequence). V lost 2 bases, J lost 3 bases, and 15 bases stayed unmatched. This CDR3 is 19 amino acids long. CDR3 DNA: TGTGCCAGCAGCTTATTCCCCCCGGGACTAGCTAGGGAAACAGATACGCAGTATTTT. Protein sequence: CASSLFPPGLARETDTQYF.

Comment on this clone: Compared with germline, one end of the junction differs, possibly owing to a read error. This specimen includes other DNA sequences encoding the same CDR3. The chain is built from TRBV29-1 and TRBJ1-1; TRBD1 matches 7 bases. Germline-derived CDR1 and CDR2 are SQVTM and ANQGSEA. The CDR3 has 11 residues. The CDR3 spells CSVEPRGEIGF. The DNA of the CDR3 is TGCAGCGTTGAGCCCAGGGGGGAGATAGGGTTT.

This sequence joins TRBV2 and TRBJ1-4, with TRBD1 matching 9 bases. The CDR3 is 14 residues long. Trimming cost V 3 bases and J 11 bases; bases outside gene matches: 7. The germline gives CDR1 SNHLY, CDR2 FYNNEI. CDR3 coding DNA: TGTGCCAGCAGTGAGCGGGGGACAGGGAACAAACTGTTTTTT. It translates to CASSERGTGNKLFF.

CDR3 amino acids: CASSPKAGTVDTEAFF. CDR3 DNA sequence: TGTGCCAGCAGCCCTAAAGCCGGGACAGTGGACACTGAAGCTTTCTTT. The chain joins TRBV5-4 to TRBJ1-1, with 7 nucleotides matching TRBD1. Germline assignment: CDR1 SGHNT and CDR2 YYREEE (reference sequence). V lost 4 bases and J lost 3; bases outside the gene matches: 12. This CDR3 contains 16 residues.